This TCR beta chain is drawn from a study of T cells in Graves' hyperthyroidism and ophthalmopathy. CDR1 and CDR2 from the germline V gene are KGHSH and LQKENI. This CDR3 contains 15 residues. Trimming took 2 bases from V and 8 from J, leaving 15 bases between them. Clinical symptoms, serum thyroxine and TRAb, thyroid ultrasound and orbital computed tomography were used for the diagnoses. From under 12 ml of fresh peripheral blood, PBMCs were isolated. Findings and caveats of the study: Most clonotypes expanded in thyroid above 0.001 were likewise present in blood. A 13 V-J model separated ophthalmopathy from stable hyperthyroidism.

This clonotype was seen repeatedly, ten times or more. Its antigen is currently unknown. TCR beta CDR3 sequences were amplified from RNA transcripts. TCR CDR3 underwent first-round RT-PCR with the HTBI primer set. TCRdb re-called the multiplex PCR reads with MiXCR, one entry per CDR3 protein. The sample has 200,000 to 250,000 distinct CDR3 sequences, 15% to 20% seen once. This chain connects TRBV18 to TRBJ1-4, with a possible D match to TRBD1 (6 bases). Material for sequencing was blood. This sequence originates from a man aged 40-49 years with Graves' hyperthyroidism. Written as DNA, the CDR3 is TGTGCCAGCTCACCAGCGTCGCGGGGGGGCGAAAAACTGTTTTTT. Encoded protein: CASSPASRGGEKLFF.